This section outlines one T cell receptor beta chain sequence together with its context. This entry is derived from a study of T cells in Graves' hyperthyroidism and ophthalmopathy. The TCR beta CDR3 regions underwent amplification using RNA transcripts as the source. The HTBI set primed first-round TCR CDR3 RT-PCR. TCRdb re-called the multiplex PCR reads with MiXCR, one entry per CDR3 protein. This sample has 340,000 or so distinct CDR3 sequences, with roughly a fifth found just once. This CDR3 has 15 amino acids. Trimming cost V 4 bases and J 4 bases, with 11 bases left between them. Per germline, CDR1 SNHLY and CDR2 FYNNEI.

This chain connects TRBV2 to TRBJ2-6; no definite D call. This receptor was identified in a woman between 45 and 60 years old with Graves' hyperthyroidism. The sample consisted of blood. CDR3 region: CASSGPLGGANVLTF. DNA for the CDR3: TGTGCCAGCAGTGGTCCCCTGGGGGGGGCCAACGTCCTGACTTTC. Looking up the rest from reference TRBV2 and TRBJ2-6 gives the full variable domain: EPEVTQTPSHQVTQMGQEVILRCVPISNHLYFYWYRQILGQKVEFLVSFYNNEISEKSEIFDDQFSVERPDGSNFTLKIRSTKLEDSAMYFCASSGPLGGANVLTFGAGSRLTVL.